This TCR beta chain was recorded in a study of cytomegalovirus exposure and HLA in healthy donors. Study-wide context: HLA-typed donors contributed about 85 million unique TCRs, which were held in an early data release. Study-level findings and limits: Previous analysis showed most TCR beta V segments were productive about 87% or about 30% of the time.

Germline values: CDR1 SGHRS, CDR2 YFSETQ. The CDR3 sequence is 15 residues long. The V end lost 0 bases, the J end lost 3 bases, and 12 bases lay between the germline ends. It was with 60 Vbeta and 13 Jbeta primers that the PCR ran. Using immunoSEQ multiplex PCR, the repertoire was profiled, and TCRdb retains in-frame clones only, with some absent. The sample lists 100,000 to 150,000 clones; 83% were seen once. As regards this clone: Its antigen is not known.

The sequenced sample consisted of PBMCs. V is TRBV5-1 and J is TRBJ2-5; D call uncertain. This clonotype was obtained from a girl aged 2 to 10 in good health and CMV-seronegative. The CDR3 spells CASSLVSGSKETQYF. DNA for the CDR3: TGCGCCAGCAGCTTGGTATCAGGCAGTAAAGAGACCCAGTACTTC. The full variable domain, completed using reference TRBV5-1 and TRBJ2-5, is KAGVTQTPRYLIKTRGQQVTLSCSPISGHRSVSWYQQTPGQGLQFLFEYFSETQRNKGNFPGRFSGRQFSNSRSEMNVSTLELGDSALYLCASSLVSGSKETQYFGPGTRLLVL.